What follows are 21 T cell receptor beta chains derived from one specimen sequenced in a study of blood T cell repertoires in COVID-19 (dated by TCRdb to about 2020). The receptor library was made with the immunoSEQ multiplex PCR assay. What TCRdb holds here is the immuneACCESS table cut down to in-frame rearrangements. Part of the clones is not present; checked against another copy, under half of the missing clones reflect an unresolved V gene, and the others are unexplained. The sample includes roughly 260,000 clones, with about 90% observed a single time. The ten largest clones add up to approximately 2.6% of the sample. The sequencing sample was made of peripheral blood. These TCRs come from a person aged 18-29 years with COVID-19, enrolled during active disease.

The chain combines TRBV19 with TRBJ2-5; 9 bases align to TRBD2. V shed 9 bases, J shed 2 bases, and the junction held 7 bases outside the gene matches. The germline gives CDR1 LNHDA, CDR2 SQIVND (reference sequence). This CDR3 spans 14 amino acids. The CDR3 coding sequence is TGTGCCAGCCGGTCCCTAGCGGGGCAAGAGACCCAGTACTTC. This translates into CASRSLAGQETQYF. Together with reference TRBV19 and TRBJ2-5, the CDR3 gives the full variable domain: DGGITQSPKYLFRKEGQNVTLSCEQNLNHDAMYWYRQDPGQGLRLIYYSQIVNDFQKGDIAEGYSVSREKKESFPLTVTSAQKNPTAFYLCASRSLAGQETQYFGPGTRLLVL.

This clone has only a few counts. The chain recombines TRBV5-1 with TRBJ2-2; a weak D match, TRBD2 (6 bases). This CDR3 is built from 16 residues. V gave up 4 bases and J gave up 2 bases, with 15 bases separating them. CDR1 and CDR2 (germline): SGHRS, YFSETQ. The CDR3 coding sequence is TGCGCCAGCAGCAGGACCGGGACTCTTAACACCGGGGAGCTGTTTTTT. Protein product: CASSRTGTLNTGELFF.

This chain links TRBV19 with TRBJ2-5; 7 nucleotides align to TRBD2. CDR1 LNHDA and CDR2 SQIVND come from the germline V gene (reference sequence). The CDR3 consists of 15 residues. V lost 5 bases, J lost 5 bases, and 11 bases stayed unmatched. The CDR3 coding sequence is TGTGCCAGTAGTCAGGAGGGCGGGAGTGTTGAGACCCAGTACTTC. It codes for CASSQEGGSVETQYF.

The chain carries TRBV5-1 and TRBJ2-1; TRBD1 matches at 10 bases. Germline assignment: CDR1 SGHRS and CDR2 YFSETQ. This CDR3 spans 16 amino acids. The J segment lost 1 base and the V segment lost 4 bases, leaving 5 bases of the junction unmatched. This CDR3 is CASSPGQGPSYNEQFF. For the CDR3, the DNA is TGCGCCAGCAGCCCGGGACAGGGGCCGTCCTACAATGAGCAGTTCTTC.

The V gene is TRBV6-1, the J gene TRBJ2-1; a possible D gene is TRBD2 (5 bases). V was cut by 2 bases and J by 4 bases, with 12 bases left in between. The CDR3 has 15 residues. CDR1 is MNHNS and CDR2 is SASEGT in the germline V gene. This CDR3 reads CASSESQLVYNEQFF. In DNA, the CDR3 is TGTGCCAGCAGTGAATCCCAACTAGTTTACAATGAGCAGTTCTTC.

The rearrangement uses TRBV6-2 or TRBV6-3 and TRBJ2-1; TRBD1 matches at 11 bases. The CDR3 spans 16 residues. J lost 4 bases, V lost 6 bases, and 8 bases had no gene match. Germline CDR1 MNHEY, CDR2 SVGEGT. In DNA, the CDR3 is TGTGCCAGCAGCCAGAGGACAGGGGGCTTTTACAATGAGCAGTTCTTC. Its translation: CASSQRTGGFYNEQFF.

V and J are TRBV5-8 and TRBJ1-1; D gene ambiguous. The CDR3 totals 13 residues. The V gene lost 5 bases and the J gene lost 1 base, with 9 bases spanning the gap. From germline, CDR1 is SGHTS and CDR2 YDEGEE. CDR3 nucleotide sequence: TGTGCCAGCAGGGGGAGGCCGAACACTGAAGCTTTCTTT. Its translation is CASRGRPNTEAFF.

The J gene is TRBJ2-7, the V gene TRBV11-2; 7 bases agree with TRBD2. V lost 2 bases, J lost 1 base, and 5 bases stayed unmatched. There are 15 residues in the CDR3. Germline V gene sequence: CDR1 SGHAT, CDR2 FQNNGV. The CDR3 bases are TGTGCCAGCAGCTTAAGGGCTAGCGGTTCCTACGAGCAGTACTTC. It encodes CASSLRASGSYEQYF. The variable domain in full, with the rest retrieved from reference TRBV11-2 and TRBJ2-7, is EAGVAQSPRYKIIEKRQSVAFWCNPISGHATLYWYQQILGQGPKLLIQFQNNGVVDDSQLPKDRFSAERLKGVDSTLKIQPAKLEDSAVYLCASSLRASGSYEQYFGPGTRLTVT.

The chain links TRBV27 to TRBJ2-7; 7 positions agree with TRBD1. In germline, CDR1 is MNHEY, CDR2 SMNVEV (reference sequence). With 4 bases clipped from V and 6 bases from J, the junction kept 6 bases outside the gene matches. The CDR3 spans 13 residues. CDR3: CASSSNRGSEQYF. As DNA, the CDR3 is TGTGCCAGCAGTTCTAACAGGGGAAGCGAGCAGTACTTC.

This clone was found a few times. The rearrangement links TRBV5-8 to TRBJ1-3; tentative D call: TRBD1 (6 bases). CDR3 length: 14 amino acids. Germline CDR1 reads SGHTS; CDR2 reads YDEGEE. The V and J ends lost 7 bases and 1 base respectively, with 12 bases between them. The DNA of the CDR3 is TGTGCCAGCGGCAGGGGAGAATCTGGAAACACCATATATTTT. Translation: CASGRGESGNTIYF.

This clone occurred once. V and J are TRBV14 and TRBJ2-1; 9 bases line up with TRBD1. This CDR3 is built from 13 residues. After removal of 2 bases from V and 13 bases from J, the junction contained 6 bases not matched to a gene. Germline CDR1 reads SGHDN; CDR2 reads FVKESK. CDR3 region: CASSQTGGGGQFF. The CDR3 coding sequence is TGTGCCAGCAGCCAAACAGGGGGCGGGGGACAGTTCTTC.

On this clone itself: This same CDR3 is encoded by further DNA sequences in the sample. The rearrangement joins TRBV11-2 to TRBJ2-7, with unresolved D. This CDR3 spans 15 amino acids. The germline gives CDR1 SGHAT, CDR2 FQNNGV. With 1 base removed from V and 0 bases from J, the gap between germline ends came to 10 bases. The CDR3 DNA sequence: TGTGCCAGCAGCTTAGCCCCCAAGAGCTCCTACGAGCAGTACTTC. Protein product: CASSLAPKSSYEQYF.

CDR3 bases: TGTGCCAGCAGTTCCAGAGCGGGAGGGACCTATGAGCAGTTCTTC. Translation gives CASSSRAGGTYEQFF. This sequence joins TRBV6-6 and TRBJ2-1; 10 nucleotides align to TRBD2. The trim removed 4 bases at V and 8 bases at J, leaving 8 bases unmatched. The CDR3 runs 15 residues. Germline V gene lookup returns CDR1 MNHNY and CDR2 SVGAGI (reference sequence).

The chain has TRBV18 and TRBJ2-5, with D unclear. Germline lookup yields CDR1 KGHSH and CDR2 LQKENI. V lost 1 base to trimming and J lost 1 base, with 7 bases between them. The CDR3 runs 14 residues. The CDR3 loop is CASSPLAVQETQYF. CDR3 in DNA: TGTGCCAGCTCACCACTAGCAGTCCAAGAGACCCAGTACTTC. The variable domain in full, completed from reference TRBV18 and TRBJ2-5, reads NAGVMQNPRHLVRRRGQEARLRCSPMKGHSHVYWYRQLPEEGLKFMVYLQKENIIDESGMPKERFSAEFPKEGPSILRIQQVVRGDSAAYFCASSPLAVQETQYFGPGTRLLVL.

The CDR3, as DNA: TGTGCCAGCAGCCACGGACTAGGAAATGAGCAGTTCTTC. This codes for CASSHGLGNEQFF. The chain is built from TRBV3-1 (or the pseudogene TRBV3-2) and TRBJ2-1; TRBD2 agrees at 7 bases. In germline, CDR1 is LGHDT, CDR2 YNNKEL (reference sequence). J lost 7 bases, V lost 3 bases, and 3 bases had no gene match. The CDR3 spans 13 residues.

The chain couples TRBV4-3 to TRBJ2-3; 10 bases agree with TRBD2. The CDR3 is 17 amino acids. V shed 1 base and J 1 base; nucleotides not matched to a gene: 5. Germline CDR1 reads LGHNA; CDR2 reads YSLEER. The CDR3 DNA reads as TGCGCCAGCAGCCAAGCCGCCCTAGCGGGAGGCACAGATACGCAGTATTTT. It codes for CASSQAALAGGTDTQYF.

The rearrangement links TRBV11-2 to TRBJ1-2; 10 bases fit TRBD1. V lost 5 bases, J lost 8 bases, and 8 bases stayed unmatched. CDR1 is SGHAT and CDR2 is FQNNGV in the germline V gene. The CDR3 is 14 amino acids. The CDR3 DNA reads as TGTGCCAGCAGCGACAGGGGGACAGGGGACGGCTACACCTTC. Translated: CASSDRGTGDGYTF. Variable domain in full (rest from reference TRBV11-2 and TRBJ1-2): EAGVAQSPRYKIIEKRQSVAFWCNPISGHATLYWYQQILGQGPKLLIQFQNNGVVDDSQLPKDRFSAERLKGVDSTLKIQPAKLEDSAVYLCASSDRGTGDGYTFGSGTRLTVV.

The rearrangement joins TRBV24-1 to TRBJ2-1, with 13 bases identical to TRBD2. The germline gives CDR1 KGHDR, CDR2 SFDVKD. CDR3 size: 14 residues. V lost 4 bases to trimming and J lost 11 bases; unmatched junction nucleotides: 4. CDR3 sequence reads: CATSDLGLAGKQFF. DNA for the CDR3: TGTGCCACCAGTGACTTGGGACTAGCGGGAAAGCAGTTCTTC.

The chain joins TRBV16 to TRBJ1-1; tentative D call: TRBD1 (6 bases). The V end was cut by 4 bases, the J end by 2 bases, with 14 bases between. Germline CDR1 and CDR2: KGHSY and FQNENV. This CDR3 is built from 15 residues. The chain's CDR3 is CASSPRTGFNTEAFF. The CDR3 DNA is TGTGCCAGCAGCCCCCGAACAGGGTTTAACACTGAAGCTTTCTTT.

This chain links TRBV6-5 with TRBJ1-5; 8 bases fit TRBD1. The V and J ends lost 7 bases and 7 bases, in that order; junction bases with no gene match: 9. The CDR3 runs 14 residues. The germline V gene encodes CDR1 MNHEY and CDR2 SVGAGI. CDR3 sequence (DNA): TGTGCCAGCATGACAGGGGCTGAAGAACAGCCCCAGCATTTT. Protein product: CASMTGAEEQPQHF.

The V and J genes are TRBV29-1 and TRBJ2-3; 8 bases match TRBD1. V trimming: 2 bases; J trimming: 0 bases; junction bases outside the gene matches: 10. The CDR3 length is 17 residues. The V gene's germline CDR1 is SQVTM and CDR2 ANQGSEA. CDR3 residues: CSVEFPWGDRSTDTQYF. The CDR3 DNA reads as TGCAGCGTTGAATTTCCTTGGGGGGACAGGAGCACAGATACGCAGTATTTT.